This TCR beta chain appears in the sequencing data of a study of Graves' ophthalmopathy and Graves' hyperthyroidism. Points from the study as a whole: Among thyroid clonotypes expanded above 0.001 frequency, most also appeared in blood.

As for this clonotype: The antigen is undetermined. The junction shows a germline mismatch at one end, possibly a read error.

Amplification from RNA transcripts yielded the TCR beta CDR3 regions. RT-PCR with HTBI primers came first, then second-round multiplex PCR. TCRdb reprocessed the multiplex PCR reads via MiXCR and lists one record per CDR3 protein. The sample holds around 51,000 distinct CDR3 sequences, 50% seen once. Uncontrolled infections, other autoimmune diseases, pregnancy or lactation barred patients from enrollment. Sampling over 8 ml of fresh peripheral blood provided the PBMCs. This CDR3 has 15 amino acids. CDR1 is SNHLY, CDR2 FYNNEI, per germline. Sequenced sample: peripheral blood. This sequence originates from an adult man with Graves' ophthalmopathy. The V gene is TRBV2, the J gene TRBJ2-2, with 8 bases matching TRBD2. In DNA form, the CDR3 reads TGTGCCAGCAGCTTGGTTAGCGGGGCCGCCGGGGGGCTGTTTTTT. Protein product: CASSLVSGAAGGLFF.